This passage covers 25 T cell receptor beta chains from one sample sequenced in a study of blood T cells in healthy people across ages. Primers used in a second PCR of about 7 to 12 cycles were a sample-barcoded 5' primer and a J-beta primer mix. A single record per CDR3 protein comes from TCRdb applying MiXCR to the 5' RACE reads. The sample lists 650,000 to 800,000 distinct CDR3 sequences, under 65% occurring once. Sequenced: blood. Receptor source: a woman over 75 in good health.

A note on this clonotype: A much larger clone is a single base away; this may be a read error. The CDR3 region has the DNA TGTGCCAGCAGTTCTAGCGGGGGTTTAGGTGAGCAGTACTTC. Its translation is CASSSSGGLGEQYF. This chain links TRBV12-3 or TRBV12-4 with TRBJ2-5; 10 bases are shared with TRBD2. The CDR3 covers 14 residues. With V trimmed by 4 bases and J by 11 bases, 10 bases remained unmatched.

This clonotype was seen only a few times. As DNA, the CDR3 is TGTGCCAGCAGCCCAACGGGTCTGATTGGGGGTCGGTTGTCCGGGGAGCTGTTTTTT. Protein product: CASSPTGLIGGRLSGELFF. The chain uses TRBV7-9 and TRBJ2-2; D may be TRBD1 or TRBD2 (5 bases each). Trimming removed 5 bases at V and 6 bases at J, with 28 bases between. This CDR3 has 19 residues. CDR1 SEHNR and CDR2 FQNEAQ come from the germline V gene (reference sequence).

This clonotype was counted ten times or more. The V and J genes are TRBV28 and TRBJ2-5; 15 bases are a match to TRBD2. CDR3 length equals 15 residues. The V gene's germline CDR1 is MDHEN and CDR2 SYDVKM. The junction had 4 bases not matched to a gene; V was cut back by 6 bases and J by 5 bases. The DNA for the CDR3 is TGTGCCAGCAGGCAGGGACTAGCGGGAGGCGAGACCCAGTACTTC. This sequence encodes CASRQGLAGGETQYF.

The V call is TRBV3-1, the J call TRBJ2-1, with a possible D match to TRBD1 (5 bases). V dropped 0 bases and J dropped 4 bases, with 19 bases sitting between them. This CDR3 has 18 residues. Germline V lookup: CDR1 LGHDT, CDR2 YNNKEL (reference sequence). DNA of the CDR3: TGTGCCAGCAGCCAAGATCGAGTAGGGGCCCTCCCTTACAATGAGCAGTTCTTC. Amino acids: CASSQDRVGALPYNEQFF.

This rearrangement joins TRBV4-2 to TRBJ2-3; 8 nucleotides line up with TRBD2. The CDR3 runs 15 residues. The trim removed 0 bases at V and 4 bases at J, leaving 3 bases unmatched. The germline gives CDR1 LGHNA, CDR2 YNFKEQ. As DNA, the CDR3 is TGTGCCAGCAGCCAAGAACTAGCGGTATCAGATACGCAGTATTTT. Translation gives CASSQELAVSDTQYF.

Ten or more counts support this clonotype. The rearrangement uses TRBV5-1 and TRBJ2-7; D gene unclear. V lost 1 base, J lost 2 bases, and 13 bases lay in between. This CDR3 is built from 15 residues. Germline CDR1 is SGHRS and CDR2 is YFSETQ. Written as DNA, the CDR3 is TGCGCCAGCAGCTTGTCCGATTCCCGTGCCTACGAGCAGTACTTC. As protein: CASSLSDSRAYEQYF. Looking up the rest from reference TRBV5-1 and TRBJ2-7 gives the full variable domain: KAGVTQTPRYLIKTRGQQVTLSCSPISGHRSVSWYQQTPGQGLQFLFEYFSETQRNKGNFPGRFSGRQFSNSRSEMNVSTLELGDSALYLCASSLSDSRAYEQYFGPGTRLTVT.

This clonotype was counted a single time. The chain carries TRBV6-5 and TRBJ2-3; weak D call: TRBD1 (6 bases). Germline values: CDR1 MNHEY, CDR2 SVGAGI. Deletions cut 7 bases from V and 1 base from J, with 12 bases between. CDR3 length: 14 amino acids. The CDR3, as DNA: TGTGCCAGCACCACGGCAGGGGGCACAGATACGCAGTATTTT. This translates into CASTTAGGTDTQYF.

The chain is built from TRBV29-1 and TRBJ2-5, with D unclear. The J call may be in error: the DNA end matches TRBJ2-3 better. Germline V gives CDR1 SQVTM, CDR2 ANQGSEA. The length of the CDR3 is 12 residues. The CDR3 DNA follows: TGCAGCGTTGTCAGGTACCAAGAGACCCAGTATTTT. Its translation is CSVVRYQETQYF.

Regarding this clonotype: A much larger clone differs from this one at a single base, so this may be a read error. This sequence joins TRBV2 and TRBJ2-1; D is perhaps TRBD2 (5 bases). Germline assignment: CDR1 SNHLY and CDR2 FYNNEI. V shed 8 bases and J shed 0 bases, with 17 bases lying between them. This CDR3 has 16 amino acids. CDR3 coding DNA: TGTGCCAGCCACCTTCGCGCAGGACTCTCCTACAATGAGCAGTTCTTC. This translates into CASHLRAGLSYNEQFF.

V usage is TRBV11-3 and J usage is TRBJ2-4, with D possibly TRBD2 on 6 matching bases. The J call may be mistaken, given a closer DNA end match to TRBJ2-7. Germline-derived CDR1 and CDR2 are SGHNT and YENEEA. The CDR3 spans 14 residues. CDR3 region: CASSLRRGIGEQYF. CDR3 nucleotide sequence: TGTGCCAGCAGCTTGAGGCGCGGGATAGGCGAGCAGTACTTC.

This sequence joins TRBV4-3 and TRBJ1-2; 7 positions agree with TRBD1. The CDR3 loop spans 16 amino acids. Germline trimming cut 2 bases from V and 7 bases from J; bases unmatched to any gene: 13. Per the germline V gene, CDR1 is LGHNA and CDR2 is YSLEER. This CDR3 is CASSQLGGLYLSGYTF. Written as DNA, the CDR3 is TGCGCCAGCAGCCAACTAGGGGGCCTATACCTATCTGGCTACACCTTC.

This clonotype was picked up a small number of times. V gene TRBV5-5 combines with J gene TRBJ2-1; the D gene is possibly TRBD1 (6 bases). The CDR3 has 16 amino acids. Per germline, CDR1 SGHKS and CDR2 YYEKEE (reference sequence). V was shortened by 4 bases and J by 0 bases, with 14 bases between the two germline ends. DNA of the CDR3: TGTGCCAGCAGCCCAACGACAGGAAGCTCCTACAATGAGCAGTTCTTC. Translated, it gives CASSPTTGSSYNEQFF.

This clonotype appeared once. The chain links TRBV6-5 to TRBJ2-3; 7 bases line up with TRBD2. V shed 0 bases, J shed 4 bases, and the junction held 4 bases outside the gene matches. CDR3 length: 15 amino acids. CDR1 and CDR2 from the germline V gene are MNHEY and SVGAGI. The CDR3, as DNA: TGTGCCAGCAGTTACTCAGCAGGGAGGGCAGATACGCAGTATTTT. This translates into CASSYSAGRADTQYF.

For this clonotype: One base away lies a much larger clone, so this may be a sequencing read error. Here the CDR3 DNA reads TGCGCCAGCAGCTCCGGACCGATGAACACCGGGGAGCTGTTTTTT. Translated, it gives CASSSGPMNTGELFF. This chain links TRBV5-1 with TRBJ2-2; no reliable D call. V dropped 3 bases and J dropped 1 base, with 10 bases sitting between them. The CDR3 totals 15 residues. Germline CDR1 and CDR2: SGHRS and YFSETQ.

V gene TRBV20-1 combines with J gene TRBJ1-1, with D possibly TRBD1 on 5 matching bases. Per germline, CDR1 DFQATT and CDR2 SNEGSKA (reference sequence). There are 16 residues in the CDR3. Trimming removed 2 bases at V and 0 bases at J, with 16 bases between. This CDR3 reads CSARLGAGTLNTEAFF. DNA of the CDR3: TGCAGTGCTAGACTAGGGGCAGGAACCTTGAACACTGAAGCTTTCTTT.

This chain links TRBV5-1 with TRBJ1-1; D is uncertain. This CDR3 is built from 13 residues. V lost 4 bases to trimming and J lost 4 bases, with 11 bases between them. Germline values: CDR1 SGHRS, CDR2 YFSETQ. CDR3 residues: CASSGEGFTEAFF. CDR3 bases: TGCGCCAGCAGCGGGGAGGGTTTCACTGAAGCTTTCTTT.

This clonotype was seen repeatedly, ten times or more. The genes are TRBV28 and TRBJ2-7; 9 bases align to TRBD1. The CDR3 covers 13 residues. CDR1 and CDR2 from the germline V gene are MDHEN and SYDVKM. With 9 bases clipped from V and 3 bases from J, the junction kept 6 bases outside the gene matches. The CDR3 spells CASLGDRVYEQYF. CDR3 DNA: TGTGCCAGTTTGGGGGACAGGGTCTACGAGCAGTACTTC.

This clonotype was observed many times. This could be a read error, since a much larger clone is one nucleotide away. This rearrangement joins TRBV5-1 to TRBJ2-1; tentatively, D is TRBD1 (5 bases). V was pared by 4 bases and J by 6 bases, with 14 bases between. The CDR3 is 14 residues long. Germline loops: CDR1 SGHRS, CDR2 YFSETQ. CDR3 DNA: TGCGCCAGCAGCGTGGCCACAGGCCTCAATGAGCAGTTCTTC. Its protein is CASSVATGLNEQFF. Looking up the rest from reference TRBV5-1 and TRBJ2-1 gives the full variable domain: KAGVTQTPRYLIKTRGQQVTLSCSPISGHRSVSWYQQTPGQGLQFLFEYFSETQRNKGNFPGRFSGRQFSNSRSEMNVSTLELGDSALYLCASSVATGLNEQFFGPGTRLTVL.

The genes are TRBV20-1 and TRBJ1-5; 7 bases fit TRBD1. CDR1 is DFQATT, CDR2 SNEGSKA, per germline (reference sequence). J lost 3 bases, V lost 3 bases, and 8 bases had no gene match. The CDR3 sequence is 15 residues long. CDR3 region: CSASKGDSLNQPQHF. CDR3 DNA: TGCAGTGCTAGTAAGGGGGACAGTCTCAATCAGCCCCAGCATTTT.

As to this clonotype: This may arise from a read error, as a much more abundant clone is one base away. CDR3 coding DNA: TGTGCCAGCAGTGCCCAGGGGGAGACAGATACGCAGTATTTT. Translation gives CASSAQGETDTQYF. The gene calls are TRBV28 and TRBJ2-3, with 7 bases fitting TRBD1. The trim removed 5 bases at V and 3 bases at J, leaving 5 bases unmatched. Per germline, CDR1 MDHEN and CDR2 SYDVKM. The CDR3 is 14 residues long. The full variable domain, its missing parts supplied by reference TRBV28 and TRBJ2-3, is DVKVTQSSRYLVKRTGEKVFLECVQDMDHENMFWYRQDPGLGLRLIYFSYDVKMKEKGDIPEGYSVSREKKERFSLILESASTNQTSMYLCASSAQGETDTQYFGPGTRLTVL.

This clonotype was seen at least ten times. The genes are TRBV6-6 and TRBJ1-2, with D perhaps matching TRBD1 (5 bases). In germline, CDR1 is MNHNY, CDR2 SVGAGI (reference sequence). Trimming removed 0 bases at V and 4 bases at J, with 12 bases between. The CDR3 consists of 15 residues. The CDR3 sequence is CASSYSTVQFYGYTF. CDR3 bases: TGTGCCAGCAGTTACTCGACAGTACAGTTCTATGGCTACACCTTC.

This clonotype was observed a few times. The chain is built from TRBV18 and TRBJ1-5; the match to TRBD1 covers 9 bases. The CDR3 is 15 residues long. The ends lost 4 bases at V and 2 bases at J; junction bases unmatched: 3. Germline CDR1 is KGHSH and CDR2 is LQKENI. The CDR3 region is CASSRDRAGNQPQHF. The CDR3 nucleotides read TGTGCCAGCTCACGGGACAGGGCGGGCAATCAGCCCCAGCATTTT.

The chain employs TRBV2 and TRBJ2-2, with D perhaps TRBD1 (5 bases). The CDR3 loop spans 13 amino acids. The V end lost 9 bases, the J end lost 3 bases, and 11 bases lay between the germline ends. Germline values: CDR1 SNHLY, CDR2 FYNNEI. CDR3 nucleotides: TGTGCCAGTCAGGGAACGGACACCGGGGAGCTGTTTTTT. Translating gives CASQGTDTGELFF. Full variable domain (rest looked up from reference TRBV2 and TRBJ2-2): EPEVTQTPSHQVTQMGQEVILRCVPISNHLYFYWYRQILGQKVEFLVSFYNNEISEKSEIFDDQFSVERPDGSNFTLKIRSTKLEDSAMYFCASQGTDTGELFFGEGSRLTVL.

J is TRBJ1-6 and V is TRBV7-2; D is ambiguous. Trimming left V 5 bases short and J 8 bases short, with 13 bases between. CDR1 SGHTA and CDR2 FQGNSA come from the germline V gene. CDR3 length equals 14 residues. The CDR3 here is CASSPTLAYSPLHF. Here the CDR3 DNA reads TGTGCCAGCAGCCCGACTCTAGCCTATTCACCCCTCCACTTT.

Ten or more counts support this clonotype. The CDR3 spells CASSFPGEHQSLGQFF. The CDR3 DNA reads TGTGCCAGCAGTTTCCCCGGGGAGCACCAGTCTCTAGGGCAGTTCTTC. V gene TRBV28 combines with J gene TRBJ2-1, with D perhaps TRBD2 (5 bases). Germline V lookup: CDR1 MDHEN, CDR2 SYDVKM. V lost 3 bases and J 12 bases, leaving 24 bases between the germline ends. The CDR3 extends over 16 amino acids.